A selection of T cell receptor beta chains follows, all from one sample in a study of OX40 agonist ivuxolimab in advanced cancers. TCRdb's copy holds only in-frame clones and misses some; the assay was immunoSEQ multiplex PCR. The top ten hold 15% of the sample, which has around 47,000 clones, 84% seen once. The sequenced sample was CD4+ or CD8+ T cells sorted from blood, obtained in a trial of the OX40 agonist ivuxolimab. The receptors shown here come from an adult with an advanced solid tumor such as melanoma, head and neck, liver or kidney cancer. The CDR3 runs from the conserved cysteine through the conserved F or W. A D gene is named only where the DNA matches it firmly. The size of a clone is reported for some rows only, either as once, few or many, or as a class for expanded clones.

v_call: TRBV27; d_call: .; j_call: TRBJ2-3; clone_size: .; cdr3_nt: TGTGCCAGCAGTTACGTAGACAGAACAGATACGCAGTATTTT; cdr3_aa: CASSYVDRTDTQYF
v_call: TRBV27; d_call: .; j_call: TRBJ1-2; clone_size: .; cdr3_nt: TGTGCCAGCAGTTTTTTGACAGGCTATGGCTACACCTTC; cdr3_aa: CASSFLTGYGYTF
v_call: TRBV9; d_call: .; j_call: TRBJ2-7; clone_size: .; cdr3_nt: TGTGCCAGCAGCGAACGGGACGGAACTTACGAGCAGTACTTC; cdr3_aa: CASSERDGTYEQYF
v_call: TRBV6-1; d_call: TRBD1; j_call: TRBJ1-4; clone_size: .; cdr3_nt: TGTGCCAGCAGTGAATCGGGACAGGCGATTAATGAAAAACTGTTTTTT; cdr3_aa: CASSESGQAINEKLFF
v_call: TRBV29-1; d_call: .; j_call: TRBJ2-1; clone_size: few; cdr3_nt: TGCAGCGTTGAAGATATGAGTGGTGGAATGTCCTACAATGAGCAGTTCTTC; cdr3_aa: CSVEDMSGGMSYNEQFF
v_call: TRBV4-3; d_call: .; j_call: TRBJ2-7; clone_size: .; cdr3_nt: TGCGCCAGCAGCCGCCAACCGGGGGAGACCTACGAGCAGTACTTC; cdr3_aa: CASSRQPGETYEQYF
v_call: TRBV15; d_call: TRBD1; j_call: TRBJ2-7; clone_size: .; cdr3_nt: TGTGCCACCAGCAGAGGGAGGACAGGATCCTACGAGCAGTACTTC; cdr3_aa: CATSRGRTGSYEQYF
v_call: TRBV11-2; d_call: .; j_call: TRBJ2-3; clone_size: .; cdr3_nt: TGTGCCAGCAGCTTAGGTGCGAGGGGCACAGATACGCAGTATTTT; cdr3_aa: CASSLGARGTDTQYF
v_call: TRBV6-5; d_call: .; j_call: TRBJ1-1; clone_size: .; cdr3_nt: TGTGCCAGCAGTAAGACAGTTCTCGCAGAAGCTTTCTTT; cdr3_aa: CASSKTVLAEAFF
v_call: TRBV28; d_call: .; j_call: TRBJ1-1; clone_size: few; cdr3_nt: TGTGCCAGCAGTTTATTGAGGGATGGTGAAGCTTTCTTT; cdr3_aa: CASSLLRDGEAFF
v_call: TRBV27; d_call: .; j_call: TRBJ2-1; clone_size: once; cdr3_nt: TGTGCCAGCAGTTTATTTCCAGGGAGCGGGAATGAGCAGTTCTTC; cdr3_aa: CASSLFPGSGNEQFF
v_call: TRBV9; d_call: .; j_call: TRBJ2-3; clone_size: once; cdr3_nt: TGTGCCAGCAGCGCCCCCCGGGCCAGCACAGATACGCAGTATTTT; cdr3_aa: CASSAPRASTDTQYF
v_call: TRBV6-1; d_call: TRBD2; j_call: TRBJ2-7; clone_size: .; cdr3_nt: TGTGCCAGCAGTGAAGGGGGGGGACCCTCCTACGAGCAGTACTTC; cdr3_aa: CASSEGGGPSYEQYF
v_call: TRBV5-6; d_call: .; j_call: TRBJ1-2; clone_size: .; cdr3_nt: TGTGCCAGCAGCACCGAAGGGTATGGCTACACCTTC; cdr3_aa: CASSTEGYGYTF
v_call: TRBV6-6; d_call: TRBD1; j_call: TRBJ1-2; clone_size: .; cdr3_nt: TGTGCCAGCAGACAGGGGGCATGGGGCTACACCTTC; cdr3_aa: CASRQGAWGYTF
v_call: TRBV2; d_call: TRBD2; j_call: TRBJ2-3; clone_size: .; cdr3_nt: TGTGCCAGCAGGAGCCTTGGGGGGGGGGATACGCAGTATTTT; cdr3_aa: CASRSLGGGDTQYF
v_call: TRBV5-4; d_call: TRBD2; j_call: TRBJ2-3; clone_size: .; cdr3_nt: TGTGCCAGCAGCGCAATAGCGGGGGGGGGCACAGATACGCAGTATTTT; cdr3_aa: CASSAIAGGGTDTQYF
v_call: TRBV28; d_call: .; j_call: TRBJ1-4; clone_size: .; cdr3_nt: TGTGCCAGCAGTTTAGGGGACGGAGAAGGTGACGAAAAACTGTTTTTT; cdr3_aa: CASSLGDGEGDEKLFF
v_call: TRBV9; d_call: .; j_call: TRBJ2-7; clone_size: .; cdr3_nt: TGTGCCAGCAGCGTAGAAGCAGGCGAGCAGTACTTC; cdr3_aa: CASSVEAGEQYF
v_call: TRBV6-4; d_call: .; j_call: TRBJ1-1; clone_size: .; cdr3_nt: TGTGCCAGCAGTGAAGGGTGGGGGAACGCTGAAGCTTTCTTT; cdr3_aa: CASSEGWGNAEAFF
v_call: TRBV25-1; d_call: TRBD2; j_call: TRBJ2-3; clone_size: .; cdr3_nt: TGTGCCAGCAGTGAATTTGGCGGGAGGACAGATACGCAGTATTTT; cdr3_aa: CASSEFGGRTDTQYF
v_call: TRBV29-1; d_call: .; j_call: TRBJ2-5; clone_size: few; cdr3_nt: TGCAGCGCGGAGGGAGGAGGAGAGACCCAGTACTTC; cdr3_aa: CSAEGGGETQYF
v_call: TRBV18; d_call: .; j_call: TRBJ2-7; clone_size: .; cdr3_nt: TGTGCCAGCTCACTCGAATCCTACGAGCAGTACTTC; cdr3_aa: CASSLESYEQYF
v_call: TRBV11-3; d_call: TRBD2; j_call: TRBJ2-5; clone_size: .; cdr3_nt: TGTGCCACCCCCCGGGGGGGCGAACAAGAGACCCAGTACTTC; cdr3_aa: CATPRGGEQETQYF
v_call: TRBV5-1; d_call: TRBD2; j_call: TRBJ2-3; clone_size: .; cdr3_nt: TGCGCCAGCAGCTTGTACGGGGGGGACACAGATACGCAGTATTTT; cdr3_aa: CASSLYGGDTDTQYF
v_call: TRBV7-9; d_call: .; j_call: TRBJ2-7; clone_size: .; cdr3_nt: TGTGCCAGCAGCTTAGGGCGCGGGGTCCGAACCTACGAGCAGTACTTC; cdr3_aa: CASSLGRGVRTYEQYF
v_call: TRBV11-2; d_call: .; j_call: TRBJ2-4; clone_size: .; cdr3_nt: TGTGCCAGCAGCCCCGAATCAGACATTCAGTACTTC; cdr3_aa: CASSPESDIQYF